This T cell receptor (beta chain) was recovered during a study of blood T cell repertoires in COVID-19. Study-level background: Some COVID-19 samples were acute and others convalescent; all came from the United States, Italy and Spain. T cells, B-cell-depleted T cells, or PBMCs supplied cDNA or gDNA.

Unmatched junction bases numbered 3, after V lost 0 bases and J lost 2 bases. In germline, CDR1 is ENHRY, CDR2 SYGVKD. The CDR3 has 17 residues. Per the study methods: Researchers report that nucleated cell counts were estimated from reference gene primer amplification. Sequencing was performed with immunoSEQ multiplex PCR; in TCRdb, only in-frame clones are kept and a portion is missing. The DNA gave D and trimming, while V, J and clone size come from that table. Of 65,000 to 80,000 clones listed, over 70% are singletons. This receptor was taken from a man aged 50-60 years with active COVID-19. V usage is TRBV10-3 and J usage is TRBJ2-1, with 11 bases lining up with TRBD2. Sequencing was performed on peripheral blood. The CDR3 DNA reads TGTGCCATCAGTGAGTCGGGGACTAGCGGACCCTACAATGAGCAGTTCTTC. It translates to CAISESGTSGPYNEQFF.